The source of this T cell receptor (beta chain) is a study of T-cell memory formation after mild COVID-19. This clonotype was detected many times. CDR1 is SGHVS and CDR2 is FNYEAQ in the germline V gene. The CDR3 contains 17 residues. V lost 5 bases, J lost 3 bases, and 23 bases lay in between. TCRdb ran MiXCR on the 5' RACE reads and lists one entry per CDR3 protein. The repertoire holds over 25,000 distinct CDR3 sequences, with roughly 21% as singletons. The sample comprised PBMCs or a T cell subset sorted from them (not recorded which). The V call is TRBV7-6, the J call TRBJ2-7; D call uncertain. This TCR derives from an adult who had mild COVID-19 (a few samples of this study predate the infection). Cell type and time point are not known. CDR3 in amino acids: CASSPQPFNLGLYEQYF. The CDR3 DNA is TGTGCCAGCAGCCCGCAACCCTTTAACTTGGGCCTCTACGAGCAGTACTTC. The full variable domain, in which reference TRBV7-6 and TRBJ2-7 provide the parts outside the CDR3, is GAGVSQSPRYKVTKRGQDVALRCDPISGHVSLYWYRQALGQGPEFLTYFNYEAQQDKSGLPNDRFSAERPEGSISTLTIQRTEQRDSAMYRCASSPQPFNLGLYEQYFGPGTRLTVT.